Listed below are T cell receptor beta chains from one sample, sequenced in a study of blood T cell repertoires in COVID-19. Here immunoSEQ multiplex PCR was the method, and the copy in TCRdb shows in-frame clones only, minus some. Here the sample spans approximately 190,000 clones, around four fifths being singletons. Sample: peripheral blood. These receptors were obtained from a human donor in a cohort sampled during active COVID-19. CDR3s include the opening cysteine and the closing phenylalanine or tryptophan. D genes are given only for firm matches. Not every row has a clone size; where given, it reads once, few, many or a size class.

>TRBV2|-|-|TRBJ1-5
CASSGQIFQPQHF
TGTGCCAGCAGCGGACAGATCTTCCAGCCCCAGCATTTT
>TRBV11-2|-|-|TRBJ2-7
CASSLVGLSYEQYF
TGTGCCAGCAGCTTAGTTGGACTCTCCTACGAGCAGTACTTC
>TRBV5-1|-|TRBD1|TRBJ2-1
CASSGTGGAYNEQFF
TGCGCCAGCAGCGGGACAGGGGGCGCCTACAATGAGCAGTTCTTC
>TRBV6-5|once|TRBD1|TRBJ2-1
CASRSPGQKYNEQFF
TGTGCCAGCAGATCACCGGGACAGAAATACAATGAGCAGTTCTTC
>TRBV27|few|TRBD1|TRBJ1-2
CASSFDRVGYGYTF
TGTGCCAGCAGTTTCGACAGGGTGGGCTATGGCTACACCTTC
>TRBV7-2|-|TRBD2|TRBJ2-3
CASSLEGLAGGGYTDTQYF
TGTGCCAGCAGCTTAGAGGGACTAGCGGGAGGGGGTTACACAGATACGCAGTATTTT
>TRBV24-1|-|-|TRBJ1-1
CATSDLRGTLVGEEAFF
TGTGCCACCAGTGATTTAAGGGGGACCCTGGTGGGGGAAGAAGCTTTCTTT
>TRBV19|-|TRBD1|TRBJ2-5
CASSPRTGTKTQYF
TGTGCCAGTAGTCCAAGGACAGGGACGAAGACCCAGTACTTC
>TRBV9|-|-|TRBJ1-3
CASSRGDSSGNTIYF
TGTGCCAGCAGCCGGGGAGATTCCTCTGGAAACACCATATATTTT
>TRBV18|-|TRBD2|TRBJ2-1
CASSKWMSGRAINEQFF
TGTGCCAGCTCAAAGTGGATGAGCGGGAGGGCCATCAATGAGCAGTTCTTC